Reported below is one T cell receptor (beta chain). Antigen: not known. The CDR3 extends over 15 amino acids. The germline gives CDR1 SGDLS, CDR2 YYNGEE. Trimming pared 4 bases from V and 8 bases from J, leaving 16 bases between. This sample was included in a study of cytomegalovirus exposure and HLA in healthy donors. Study outcomes and limitations: It was reported that the classifier diagnosed cytomegalovirus status with high specificity and sensitivity in both the original and validation cohorts. Association with HLA alleles at 0.05 false discovery rate was found for 17,000 or so TCR beta sequences in a later analysis. In a later analysis, V- and J-gene trimming of beta chains associated with a DCLRE1C missense variant, replicated independently. Judged likely to be a sequencing artifact was a cluster of highly shared sequence variants.

The PCR contained 60 Vbeta and 13 Jbeta primers. Libraries were prepared by immunoSEQ multiplex PCR; TCRdb keeps only in-frame clonotypes and omits some of them. The sample carries 310,000 or so clones, roughly 89% recorded once. This clonotype was sampled from a young woman in good health and CMV-seronegative. The J gene is TRBJ1-6, the V gene TRBV9; D ambiguous. The specimen sequenced was PBMCs. The CDR3 bases are TGTGCCAGCAGCCCGGACTGGAGGGTATATTCACCCCTCCACTTT. Translated: CASSPDWRVYSPLHF. Filled out from reference TRBV9 and TRBJ1-6, the complete variable domain reads DSGVTQTPKHLITATGQRVTLRCSPRSGDLSVYWYQQSLDQGLQFLIQYYNGEERAKGNILERFSAQQFPDLHSELNLSSLELGDSALYFCASSPDWRVYSPLHFGNGTRLTVT.